This entry lists 13 T cell receptor beta chains sequenced from one sample in a study of T cells after somatic rescue of genetic block. Clones were sequenced by immunoSEQ multiplex PCR, and TCRdb holds only the in-frame ones, with some missing. The sample holds 7,500 or so clones, around 81% seen once. Sequencing used peripheral blood mononuclear cells (PBMCs). These receptors were taken from a boy between 10 and 17 years old.

In this sample, this clone turned up a few times. This chain uses TRBV7-9 with TRBJ1-5, with D possibly matching TRBD1 (6 bases). CDR1 and CDR2 (germline): SEHNR, FQNEAQ (reference sequence). V was cut by 6 bases and J by 4 bases, with 7 bases left in between. The CDR3 is 12 residues long. In nucleotides, the CDR3 is TGTGCCAGCAGACAGGGTAATCAGCCCCAGCATTTT. It codes for CASRQGNQPQHF.

The V gene is TRBV28, the J gene TRBJ2-1; 11 nucleotides agree with TRBD2. The V gene end was trimmed by 3 bases and the J gene end by 6 bases; junction bases not matched to a gene: 7. Per the germline V gene, CDR1 is MDHEN and CDR2 is SYDVKM. CDR3 length: 16 residues. The CDR3 DNA reads TGTGCCAGCAGTTTCATAGCGGGAGGGCCTGGCAATGAGCAGTTCTTC. This translates into CASSFIAGGPGNEQFF.

The J gene is TRBJ1-3, the V gene TRBV19, with a tentative D call TRBD1 (6 bases). V lost 7 bases and J lost 4, with 17 bases in between. Germline CDR1 reads LNHDA; CDR2 reads SQIVND (reference sequence). The CDR3 runs 15 residues. CDR3 DNA sequence: TGTGCCAGTAAACTAAATCCGGGACACGGAAACACCATATATTTT. It specifies CASKLNPGHGNTIYF.

CDR3 in DNA: TGCGCCAGCAGCCAAGATATTCCAGGGCCTCATCAGCCCCAGCATTTT. Its protein is CASSQDIPGPHQPQHF. V is TRBV4-1 and J is TRBJ1-5; a weak D match, TRBD1 (5 bases). From germline, CDR1 is MGHRA and CDR2 YSYEKL. Trimming left V 0 bases short and J 5 bases short, with 14 bases between. This CDR3 spans 16 amino acids.

V and J are TRBV14 and TRBJ2-2, with a weak D call TRBD2 (6 bases). Trimming took off 0 bases at V and 4 bases at J, with 9 bases between the two ends. The CDR3 covers 15 residues. Germline CDR1 reads SGHDN; CDR2 reads FVKESK. CDR3 region: CASSQEQRVTGELFF. The CDR3 region has the DNA TGTGCCAGCAGCCAAGAACAGCGGGTCACCGGGGAGCTGTTTTTT.

The rearrangement links TRBV28 to TRBJ2-1, with 13 nucleotides matching TRBD2. This CDR3 region has 15 residues. The V gene end was trimmed by 7 bases and the J gene end by 9 bases; junction bases not matched to a gene: 9. CDR1 MDHEN and CDR2 SYDVKM come from the germline V gene. CDR3 coding DNA: TGTGCCAGCACAACTAGCGGGAGGGCCGAAGGTGAGCAGTTCTTC. Amino acids: CASTTSGRAEGEQFF.

About this clone: A read error may account for a junction end that differs from germline. The rearrangement joins TRBV5-4 to TRBJ2-6; D is perhaps TRBD1 or TRBD2 (5 bases each). There are 15 residues in the CDR3. Germline CDR1 reads SGHNT; CDR2 reads YYREEE (reference sequence). CDR3 bases: TGTGCCAGCAGATTGGGGGATCCTGGGGCCAACGTCCTGACTTTC. Protein sequence: CASRLGDPGANVLTF.

V gene TRBV6-6 combines with J gene TRBJ2-1; 11 bases agree with TRBD2. The CDR3 runs 16 residues. The junction had 4 bases not matched to a gene; V was cut back by 6 bases and J by 0 bases. Germline values: CDR1 MNHNY, CDR2 SVGAGI (reference sequence). CDR3 region: CASSLSGGVSYNEQFF. CDR3 coding DNA: TGTGCCAGCAGCCTTAGCGGGGGGGTCTCCTACAATGAGCAGTTCTTC.

The chain recombines TRBV5-5 with TRBJ1-1; perhaps TRBD1 as D (6 bases). V was pared by 4 bases and J by 4 bases, with 11 bases between. Germline CDR1 reads SGHKS; CDR2 reads YYEKEE (reference sequence). This CDR3 spans 13 amino acids. CDR3 nucleotide sequence: TGTGCCAGCAGCCGTACAGGGTTCACTGAAGCTTTCTTT. Its protein is CASSRTGFTEAFF. Based on the CDR3 plus reference TRBV5-5 and TRBJ1-1, the full variable domain is DAGVTQSPTHLIKTRGQQVTLRCSPISGHKSVSWYQQVLGQGPQFIFQYYEKEERGRGNFPDRFSARQFPNYSSELNVNALLLGDSALYLCASSRTGFTEAFFGQGTRLTVV.

This chain links TRBV7-8 with TRBJ2-1; D call uncertain. The CDR3 extends over 14 amino acids. V was pared by 6 bases and J by 0 bases, with 9 bases between. The germline V gene has CDR1 SGHVS and CDR2 FQNEAQ. This CDR3 reads CASRQHTSYNEQFF. CDR3 in DNA: TGTGCCAGCAGGCAACACACCTCCTACAATGAGCAGTTCTTC.

V is TRBV28 and J is TRBJ2-5, with D perhaps TRBD1 or TRBD2 (5 bases each). Trimming removed 5 bases at V and 2 bases at J, with 15 bases between. There are 15 residues in the CDR3. Germline V gene lookup returns CDR1 MDHEN and CDR2 SYDVKM. In nucleotides, the CDR3 is TGTGCCAGCAGTCCCCGGGAATGGGGGCAAGAGACCCAGTACTTC. This encodes CASSPREWGQETQYF.

The rearrangement links TRBV7-9 to TRBJ1-5; D is ambiguous. The CDR3 extends over 13 amino acids. CDR1 is SEHNR and CDR2 is FQNEAQ in the germline V gene (reference sequence). Trimming shortened V by 5 bases and J by 11 bases, and 16 bases separated the two germline ends. CDR3 region: CASSPDGNGAQHF. The CDR3 DNA follows: TGTGCCAGCAGCCCGGACGGGAATGGAGCCCAGCATTTT.

The chain joins TRBV9 to TRBJ2-6, with TRBD1 as a possible D gene (6 bases). The V and J ends lost 1 base and 0 bases respectively, with 20 bases between them. There are 20 residues in the CDR3. In germline, CDR1 is SGDLS, CDR2 YYNGEE. CDR3 sequence: CASSVRARADSFSGANVLTF. CDR3 bases: TGTGCCAGCAGCGTACGGGCCCGGGCGGACAGCTTCTCTGGGGCCAACGTCCTGACTTTC.